What follows are 4 T cell receptor beta chains derived from one specimen sequenced in a study of cytomegalovirus exposure and HLA in healthy donors. The PCR ran on 60 Vbeta and 13 Jbeta primers. Clones were sequenced by immunoSEQ multiplex PCR, and TCRdb holds only the in-frame ones, with some missing. Altogether about 160,000 clones are present, 60% to 85% being singletons, with the ten largest covering 3.7%. Sequencing input: PBMCs. These receptor sequences come from a man aged 25 to 45 in good health and CMV-seropositive.

The chain links TRBV19 to TRBJ1-2; a weak D match, TRBD1 (6 bases). This CDR3 is 14 amino acids long. V was cut by 0 bases and J by 8 bases, with 13 bases left in between. Germline loops: CDR1 LNHDA, CDR2 SQIVND (reference sequence). CDR3 sequence: CASSIDGTNRGYTF. CDR3 nucleotides: TGTGCCAGTAGTATAGACGGGACAAATCGGGGCTACACCTTC.

This clone was observed a single time. This chain connects TRBV29-1 to TRBJ2-5; 7 bases align to TRBD1. V dropped 5 bases and J dropped 0; count of bases not matched to a gene: 6. The CDR3 loop spans 14 amino acids. The V gene's germline CDR1 is SQVTM and CDR2 ANQGSEA. The CDR3 reads CSVQGEGYQETQYF. The CDR3 DNA follows: TGCAGCGTTCAGGGGGAAGGGTACCAAGAGACCCAGTACTTC.

This sequence joins TRBV27 and TRBJ2-2; 8 positions agree with TRBD1. This CDR3 comprises 15 residues. The germline gives CDR1 MNHEY, CDR2 SMNVEV (reference sequence). The V gene end was trimmed by 4 bases and the J gene end by 1 base; junction bases not matched to a gene: 2. CDR3 region: CASSWTGKNTGELFF. The DNA for the CDR3 is TGTGCCAGCAGTTGGACAGGGAAGAACACCGGGGAGCTGTTTTTT.

Comments on this clone: Within the sample, other DNA sequences also encode this same CDR3. This chain uses TRBV5-1 with TRBJ2-5, with 10 bases that match TRBD1. The CDR3 runs to 15 residues. Per germline, CDR1 SGHRS and CDR2 YFSETQ. Trimming removed 0 bases from V and 5 bases from J; junction bases left unmatched: 4. The CDR3 protein is CASSLAGTGEETQYF. Written as DNA, the CDR3 is TGCGCCAGCAGCTTGGCCGGGACAGGGGAGGAGACCCAGTACTTC.